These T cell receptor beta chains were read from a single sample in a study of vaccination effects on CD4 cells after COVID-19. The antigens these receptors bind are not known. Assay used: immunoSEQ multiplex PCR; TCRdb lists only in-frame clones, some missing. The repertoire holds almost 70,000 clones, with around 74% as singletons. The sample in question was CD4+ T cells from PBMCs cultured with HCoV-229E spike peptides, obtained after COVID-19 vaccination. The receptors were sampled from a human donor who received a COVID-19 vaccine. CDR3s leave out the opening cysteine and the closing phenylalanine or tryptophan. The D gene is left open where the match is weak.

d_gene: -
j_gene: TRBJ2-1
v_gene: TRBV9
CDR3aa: ASSPNFLKSLNEQF

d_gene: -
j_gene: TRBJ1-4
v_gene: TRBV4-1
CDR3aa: ASSPQLGTNEKLF

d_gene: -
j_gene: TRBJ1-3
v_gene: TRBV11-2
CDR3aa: ASTSQGLRGNTIY

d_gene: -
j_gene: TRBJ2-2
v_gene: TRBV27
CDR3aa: ASKNRVAIRTNTGELF

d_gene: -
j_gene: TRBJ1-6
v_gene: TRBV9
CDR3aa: ASSVGSQANSPLH

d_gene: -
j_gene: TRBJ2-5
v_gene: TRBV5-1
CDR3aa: ASGWTETQY

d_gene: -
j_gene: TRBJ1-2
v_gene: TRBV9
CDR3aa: ASSTAGNYGYT

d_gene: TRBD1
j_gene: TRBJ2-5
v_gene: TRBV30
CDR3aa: AFQGQALIQETQY

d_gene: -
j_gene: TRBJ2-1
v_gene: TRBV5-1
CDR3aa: ASSPLGPSSTEQF

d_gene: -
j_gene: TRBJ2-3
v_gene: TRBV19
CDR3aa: ASFLGGASSTDTQY

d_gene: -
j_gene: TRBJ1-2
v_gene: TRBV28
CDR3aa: ASSPTPDYGYT

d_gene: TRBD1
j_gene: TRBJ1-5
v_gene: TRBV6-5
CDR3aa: ASFLTGGSSQH

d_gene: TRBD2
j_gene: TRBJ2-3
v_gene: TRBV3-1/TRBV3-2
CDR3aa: ASSQTGLAGGFDTDTQY

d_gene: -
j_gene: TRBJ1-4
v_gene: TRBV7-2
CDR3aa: ASTVDFGKRLF

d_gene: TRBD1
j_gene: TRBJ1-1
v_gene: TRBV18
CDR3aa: ASSPRQGFTEAF

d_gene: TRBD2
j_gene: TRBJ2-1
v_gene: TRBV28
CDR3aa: ASRLTSGGAFREQF

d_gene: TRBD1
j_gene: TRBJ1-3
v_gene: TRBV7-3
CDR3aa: ASSPSPGQGFGNTIY

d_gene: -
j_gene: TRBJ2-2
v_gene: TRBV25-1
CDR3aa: ASSEPGARTGELF

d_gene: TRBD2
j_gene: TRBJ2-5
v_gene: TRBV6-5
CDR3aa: ASSYRRTAGGETQY

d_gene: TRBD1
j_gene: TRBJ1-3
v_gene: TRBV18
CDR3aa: ASSPGTAGNTIY

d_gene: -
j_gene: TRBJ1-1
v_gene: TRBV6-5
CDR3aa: ASSYEGFKGAF

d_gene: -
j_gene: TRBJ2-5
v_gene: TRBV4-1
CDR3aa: ASSQGVVRRFGETQY

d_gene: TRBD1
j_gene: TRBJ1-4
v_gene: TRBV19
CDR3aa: ASSPGGQESEKLF

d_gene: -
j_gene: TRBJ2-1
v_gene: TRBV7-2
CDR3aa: ASSEAVSGANEQF

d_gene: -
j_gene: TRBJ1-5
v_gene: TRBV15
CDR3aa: ATSRDPSNQPQH

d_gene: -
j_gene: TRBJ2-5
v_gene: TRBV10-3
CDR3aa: AISDRDGEDTQY

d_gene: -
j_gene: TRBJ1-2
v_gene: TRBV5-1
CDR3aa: ASSLGGEDGYT

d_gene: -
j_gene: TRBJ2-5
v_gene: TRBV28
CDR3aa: ASRGPIPTETQY

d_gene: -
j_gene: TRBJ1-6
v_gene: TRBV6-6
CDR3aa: ASSYQDRRNILH

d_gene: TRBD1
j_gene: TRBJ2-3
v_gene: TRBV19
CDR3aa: ASSYRPGQGVPDTQY

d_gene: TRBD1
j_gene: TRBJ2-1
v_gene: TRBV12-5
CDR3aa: ASGLGQGSYNEQF

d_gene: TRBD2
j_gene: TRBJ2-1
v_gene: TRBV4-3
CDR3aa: ASSQDSGGPDEQF

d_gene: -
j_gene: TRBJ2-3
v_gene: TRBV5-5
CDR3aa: ASSYKTDTQY

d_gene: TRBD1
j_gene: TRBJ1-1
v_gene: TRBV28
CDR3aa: ASSPQQGGGTEAF

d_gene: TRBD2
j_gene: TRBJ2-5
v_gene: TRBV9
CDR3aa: ASSVGSGGAETQY

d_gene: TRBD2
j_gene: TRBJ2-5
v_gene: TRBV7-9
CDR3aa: ASSLTLGGGSSNQY

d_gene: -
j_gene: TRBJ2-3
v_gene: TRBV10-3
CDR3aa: AISESVGTDTQY

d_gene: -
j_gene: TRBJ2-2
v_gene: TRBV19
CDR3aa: ASSPQGITGELF

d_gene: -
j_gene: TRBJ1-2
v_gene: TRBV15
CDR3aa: ATSVFTGTVNYGYT

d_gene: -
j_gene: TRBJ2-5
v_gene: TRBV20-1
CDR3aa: SAGKGGTQY